Listed here are 27 T cell receptor beta chains from one sample, sequenced in a study of blood T cells in healthy people across ages. Alongside a J-beta primer mix, a sample-barcoded 5' primer served in a second PCR lasting roughly 6 to 11 cycles. TCRdb ran MiXCR on the 5' RACE reads and lists one entry per CDR3 protein. The table records hundreds of thousands of distinct CDR3 sequences, under 40% of them present only once. The sequenced sample consisted of blood. The receptors come from a man aged 18 to 35 in good health.

The V gene is TRBV11-2, the J gene TRBJ2-3, with 8 bases lining up with TRBD2. J gave up 0 bases and V 6 bases, and 8 bases lay outside the gene matches. There are 16 residues in the CDR3. Germline CDR1 is SGHAT and CDR2 is FQNNGV. The CDR3 is CASRSPGGTSTDTQYF. DNA of the CDR3: TGTGCCAGCAGGTCCCCGGGGGGGACTAGCACAGATACGCAGTATTTT.

This chain links TRBV7-9 with TRBJ2-3, with D perhaps TRBD2 (6 bases). CDR1 and CDR2 from the germline V gene are SEHNR and FQNEAQ (reference sequence). Deletions cut 3 bases from V and 2 bases from J, with 12 bases between. The CDR3 runs to 15 residues. In DNA, the CDR3 is TGTGCCAGCAGCTTTCTAGCGCCCCACACAGATACGCAGTATTTT. Its protein product is CASSFLAPHTDTQYF.

The table lists this clonotype with many counts. V usage is TRBV29-1 and J usage is TRBJ1-2; a possible D gene is TRBD1 (5 bases). Trimming took off 2 bases at V and 3 bases at J, with 13 bases between the two ends. This CDR3 comprises 14 residues. CDR1 SQVTM and CDR2 ANQGSEA come from the germline V gene. The CDR3 spells CSVENQGIDYGYTF. In DNA form, the CDR3 reads TGCAGCGTTGAAAACCAGGGAATCGACTATGGCTACACCTTC.

As for this clonotype: The junction differs from germline at one of its ends, possibly a read error. The gene calls are TRBV6-6 and TRBJ1-1; D is perhaps TRBD1 (5 bases). Germline CDR1 is MNHNY and CDR2 is SVGAGI (reference sequence). The CDR3 contains 13 residues. CDR3 protein: CASSHGSGVEVFF. For the CDR3, the DNA is TGTGCCAGCAGCCATGGGTCGGGGGTTGAAGTTTTCTTT.

A single count supports this clonotype. This may be a read error, as it is one base from a much larger clone. The chain has TRBV12-3 or TRBV12-4 and TRBJ1-2; 8 positions agree with TRBD1. The CDR3 loop spans 14 amino acids. The J segment lost 6 bases and the V segment lost 5 bases, leaving 8 bases of the junction unmatched. CDR3 sequence reads: CASSPGGARNGYTF. The CDR3 DNA is TGTGCCAGCAGTCCAGGGGGCGCTAGGAATGGCTACACCTTC.

This chain links TRBV6-6 with TRBJ2-1; TRBD1 matches at 7 bases. Germline values: CDR1 MNHNY, CDR2 SVGAGI (reference sequence). The CDR3 totals 15 residues. Unmatched junction bases numbered 5, after V lost 2 bases and J lost 4 bases. DNA of the CDR3: TGTGCCAGCAGTTACAGAAGGGGGCCGTACAATGAGCAGTTCTTC. This codes for CASSYRRGPYNEQFF.

This clonotype was seen a handful of times. The genes are TRBV2 and TRBJ1-5, with a weak D call TRBD1 (6 bases). Between the trimmed V and J ends, which lost 9 bases and 5 bases, there was a span of 14 bases. Per germline, CDR1 SNHLY and CDR2 FYNNEI. The CDR3 totals 13 residues. The CDR3 loop is CARNRGGDQPQHF. The CDR3 bases are TGTGCCAGAAATCGGGGGGGCGATCAGCCCCAGCATTTT.

The rearrangement links TRBV15 to TRBJ2-5; 12 positions agree with TRBD2. Per germline, CDR1 LNHNV and CDR2 YYDKDF (reference sequence). The CDR3 spans 19 residues. The trim removed 0 bases at V and 2 bases at J, leaving 10 bases unmatched. CDR3 DNA sequence: TGTGCCACCAGCAGAGATTGGAGGACTAGCGGGGTGGAACAAGAGACCCAGTACTTC. Translating gives CATSRDWRTSGVEQETQYF.

As concerns this clonotype: A clone one base away is much larger, so this may be a read error. The V and J genes are TRBV7-9 and TRBJ2-1; 9 bases fit TRBD1. The V gene's germline CDR1 is SEHNR and CDR2 FQNEAQ (reference sequence). The CDR3 consists of 14 residues. The CDR3 region has the DNA TGTGCCAGCAGCTCGGGACAGGGTAACAATGAGCGGTTCTTC. Its protein is CASSSGQGNNERFF.

The rearrangement links TRBV5-1 to TRBJ2-7; TRBD2 aligns across 11 bases. The CDR3 consists of 18 residues. In germline, CDR1 is SGHRS, CDR2 YFSETQ. V gave up 4 bases and J gave up 4 bases; unmatched junction bases: 16. CDR3 sequence (DNA): TGCGCCAGCAGCAGTGGTTGGAGTAGCGGGGGGGCCAGTTACGAGCAGTACTTC. Translated, it gives CASSSGWSSGGASYEQYF.

In its sample, this clonotype was seen many times. This chain joins TRBV7-9 and TRBJ2-2; D is unresolved. Per the germline V gene, CDR1 is SEHNR and CDR2 is FQNEAQ (reference sequence). The length of the CDR3 is 12 residues. V was clipped by 2 bases and J by 4 bases, with 2 bases between them. The CDR3 here is CASSLRTGELFF. CDR3 DNA: TGTGCCAGCAGCTTACGCACCGGGGAGCTGTTTTTT.

This clonotype has a handful of counts. The chain couples TRBV4-1 to TRBJ2-3; D could derive from TRBD1 or TRBD2 (6 bases each). CDR1 is MGHRA and CDR2 is YSYEKL in the germline V gene. This CDR3 spans 17 amino acids. The V and J ends lost 1 base and 0 bases respectively, with 14 bases between them. CDR3: CASSQGVGGGSTDTQYF. The DNA for the CDR3 is TGCGCCAGCAGCCAAGGCGTGGGGGGCGGAAGCACAGATACGCAGTATTTT.

This clonotype showed up many times. The rearrangement uses TRBV9 and TRBJ2-5; D is undetermined. CDR3 length: 16 amino acids. Germline V CDR1 and CDR2: SGDLS, YYNGEE. V lost 0 bases and J lost 0, with 12 bases in between. DNA of the CDR3: TGTGCCAGCAGCGTAGACAGTGTGACCTACCAAGAGACCCAGTACTTC. Encoded protein: CASSVDSVTYQETQYF. Using reference TRBV9 and TRBJ2-5 for the parts outside the CDR3, the full variable domain is DSGVTQTPKHLITATGQRVTLRCSPRSGDLSVYWYQQSLDQGLQFLIQYYNGEERAKGNILERFSAQQFPDLHSELNLSSLELGDSALYFCASSVDSVTYQETQYFGPGTRLLVL.

The CDR3 DNA follows: TGTGCCAGCAGTTTAGAGGCGACTAGCGGGGGTTATGGGAGGTCTGGGGCCAACGTCCTGACTTTC. It yields the protein CASSLEATSGGYGRSGANVLTF. The rearrangement joins TRBV12-3 or TRBV12-4 to TRBJ2-6, with TRBD2 matching over 12 bases. V shed 1 base and J 1 base; nucleotides not matched to a gene: 14. The CDR3 has 22 residues.

The chain is built from TRBV27 and TRBJ1-2; 7 nucleotides align to TRBD1. Germline V gene sequence: CDR1 MNHEY, CDR2 SMNVEV (reference sequence). V shed 5 bases and J 8 bases; nucleotides not matched to a gene: 14. The CDR3 is 15 residues long. CDR3 DNA: TGTGCCAGCAGTCCACCCCCGCCTCAGGGGGAAGGCTACACCTTC. It specifies CASSPPPPQGEGYTF.

This clonotype was recorded many times. CDR3 protein: CASSLLSGARTDTQYF. In DNA, the CDR3 is TGTGCCAGCAGCTTACTTAGCGGGGCCCGCACAGATACGCAGTATTTT. V gene TRBV7-2 combines with J gene TRBJ2-3, with 8 positions matching TRBD2. Germline V lookup: CDR1 SGHTA, CDR2 FQGNSA. This CDR3 spans 16 amino acids. V dropped 2 bases and J dropped 1; count of bases not matched to a gene: 5.

Comments on this clonotype: A much more abundant neighbour one base away suggests this may be a read error. J is TRBJ2-1 and V is TRBV7-9; possibly TRBD1 or TRBD2 for D (7 bases each). CDR3 size: 15 residues. Trimming took off 5 bases at V and 5 bases at J, with 16 bases between the two ends. Germline V CDR1 and CDR2: SEHNR, FQNEAQ (reference sequence). The DNA for the CDR3 is TGTGCCAGCAGCGTATTAGCAGGGGGGGACAATGAGCAGTTCTTC. Translated, it gives CASSVLAGGDNEQFF.

This clonotype came up many times. This chain joins TRBV6-5 and TRBJ1-2; no clear D gene. CDR1 MNHEY and CDR2 SVGAGI come from the germline V gene. CDR3 length: 12 residues. This chain's CDR3 is CAIRGPGDGYTF. CDR3 nucleotide sequence: TGTGCGATAAGAGGACCAGGCGATGGCTACACCTTC.

This clonotype was counted only a few times. The rearrangement uses TRBV5-1 and TRBJ1-1; TRBD1 aligns across 8 bases. The CDR3 consists of 14 residues. Germline assignment: CDR1 SGHRS and CDR2 YFSETQ. J lost 3 bases, V lost 4 bases, and 5 bases had no gene match. CDR3 protein: CASSGKDRDTEAFF. CDR3 coding DNA: TGCGCCAGCAGCGGAAAGGACAGGGACACTGAAGCTTTCTTT.

This chain joins TRBV11-2 and TRBJ2-3, with 9 nucleotides matching TRBD2. With V trimmed by 0 bases and J by 2 bases, 9 bases remained unmatched. Germline V CDR1 and CDR2: SGHAT, FQNNGV. CDR3 size: 18 residues. The CDR3 nucleotides read TGTGCCAGCAGCTTAGATCAACTGACTAGCGGTTACACAGATACGCAGTATTTT. Amino acids: CASSLDQLTSGYTDTQYF.

CDR3 amino acids: CASNLPGGPSNEQYF. CDR3 DNA: TGTGCCAGCAATCTACCGGGGGGGCCGTCCAATGAGCAGTACTTC. This chain links TRBV6-6 with TRBJ2-7; the match to TRBD2 covers 8 bases. The germline gives CDR1 MNHNY, CDR2 SVGAGI (reference sequence). V lost 7 bases and J lost 7; bases outside the gene matches: 15. There are 15 residues in the CDR3.

This clonotype was counted between two and nine times. An end of the junction differs from the germline gene, which may be a read error. The chain couples TRBV11-2 to TRBJ2-3; TRBD2 agrees at 7 bases. Germline V gene data show CDR1 as SGHAT and CDR2 as FQNNGV. The CDR3 is 15 residues long. The CDR3: CASRPPGLSADTQYF. The CDR3 nucleotides are TGCGCCAGCAGGCCTCCGGGACTATCGGCAGATACGCAGTATTTT. The full variable domain, with the rest looked up from reference TRBV11-2 and TRBJ2-3, is EAGVAQSPRYKIIEKRQSVAFWCNPISGHATLYWYQQILGQGPKLLIQFQNNGVVDDSQLPKDRFSAERLKGVDSTLKIQPAKLEDSAVYLCASRPPGLSADTQYFGPGTRLTVL.

This clonotype was seen more than once but under ten times. The chain uses TRBV2 and TRBJ2-3, with 9 nucleotides matching TRBD1. The CDR3 is 14 residues long. In germline, CDR1 is SNHLY, CDR2 FYNNEI. Trimming removed 6 bases from V and 4 bases from J; junction bases left unmatched: 5. The CDR3 DNA follows: TGTGCCAGCAGCCGGGACAGGGAGGCAGATACGCAGTATTTT. Protein product: CASSRDREADTQYF. The full variable domain, completed using reference TRBV2 and TRBJ2-3, is EPEVTQTPSHQVTQMGQEVILRCVPISNHLYFYWYRQILGQKVEFLVSFYNNEISEKSEIFDDQFSVERPDGSNFTLKIRSTKLEDSAMYFCASSRDREADTQYFGPGTRLTVL.

This clonotype was counted a few times. This chain connects TRBV29-1 to TRBJ2-1; 7 positions agree with TRBD2. J lost 8 bases, V lost 2 bases, and 15 bases had no gene match. The CDR3 extends over 16 amino acids. Germline assignment: CDR1 SQVTM and CDR2 ANQGSEA. CDR3 loop: CSVELSSGRVVDEQFF. In DNA form, the CDR3 reads TGCAGCGTTGAACTTAGTTCGGGGAGGGTCGTGGATGAGCAGTTCTTC.

The chain recombines TRBV28 with TRBJ2-1; either TRBD1 or TRBD2 may fit D (6 bases each). The CDR3 runs to 10 residues. Germline V gene sequence: CDR1 MDHEN, CDR2 SYDVKM. CDR3 bases: TGTGTCACGGGGGCAGAGCAGCAGTTCTTC. It is translated as CVTGAEQQFF.

This clonotype was seen only a few times. The chain combines TRBV7-2 with TRBJ2-3, with D unresolved. V lost 3 bases to trimming and J lost 6 bases, with 4 bases between them. The CDR3 length is 11 residues. Germline CDR1 is SGHTA and CDR2 is FQGNSA. The CDR3 DNA sequence: TGTGCCAGCAGCTTGATGGATACGCAGTATTTT. Its protein product is CASSLMDTQYF.

V is TRBV4-3 and J is TRBJ1-5; 7 bases agree with TRBD1. Germline V lookup: CDR1 LGHNA, CDR2 YSLEER. The CDR3 is 17 residues long. Unmatched junction bases numbered 9, after V lost 4 bases and J lost 0 bases. The CDR3: CASSLYWDRYSNQPQHF. CDR3 nucleotide sequence: TGCGCCAGCAGCCTGTATTGGGACAGATATAGCAATCAGCCCCAGCATTTT.